Detailed here is one TCR beta chain. This sample was taken from a study of blood T cell repertoires in COVID-19. Repertoires were generated with immunoSEQ multiplex PCR, while TCRdb's copy carries only in-frame clones and drops some. The sample gives roughly 220,000 clones, 80% to 85% of which show up once; roughly 2.3% is in the top ten. Sequencing used peripheral blood. This receptor was taken from a woman in her sixties with acute or convalescent COVID-19.

CDR3 sequence: CASSLIGGFEQYF. The CDR3 nucleotides are TGTGCCAGCAGCTTAATAGGGGGATTCGAGCAGTACTTC. V and J are TRBV7-3 and TRBJ2-7, with D possibly being TRBD1 (6 bases). Germline CDR1 is SGHTA and CDR2 is FQGTGA. Trimming took 1 base from V and 6 from J, leaving 10 bases between them. The CDR3 is 13 amino acids. The variable domain in full, with the rest retrieved from reference TRBV7-3 and TRBJ2-7, is GAGVSQTPSNKVTEKGKYVELRCDPISGHTALYWYRQSLGQGPEFLIYFQGTGAADDSGLPNDRFFAVRPEGSVSTLKIQRTERGDSAVYLCASSLIGGFEQYFGPGTRLTVT.